This T cell receptor (beta chain) was sequenced for a study of T-cell reconstitution after alpha-beta-depleted transplantation in children. General observations from the study: At the one-year point after transplant, T-cell counts and TCRbeta diversity were found to come mostly from T cells that had been newly produced. Alpha-beta T cells present about two months after transplant were reported to originate from several hundred expanded graft clones. Some patients showed high day-60 TCRbeta diversity, which derived from surviving recipient T cells and thymic progenitors.

This clonotype came up a few times. As yet, its antigen is unknown. The TCRbeta library incorporated unique molecular identifiers. TCRdb re-derived calls from the PCR reads in MiXCR, one entry per CDR3 protein. Of approximately 82,000 distinct CDR3 sequences in the sample, roughly 15% were seen once. This CDR3 spans 17 amino acids. Trimming removed 3 bases from V and 4 bases from J; junction bases left unmatched: 9. The germline V gene encodes CDR1 SGHDT and CDR2 YYEEEE. V and J are TRBV5-6 and TRBJ2-1; 11 positions agree with TRBD2. Source: PBMCs, mostly from graft donor cells, taken 180 days after TCRalphabeta/CD19-depleted stem cell transplant. This receptor was identified in a male patient aged 2-15 years who had a stem cell transplant for acute lymphoblastic leukemia, so the T cells may come from the graft donor. The CDR3: CASSWGSGTSGYNEQFF. Written as DNA, the CDR3 is TGTGCCAGCAGCTGGGGCTCCGGGACTAGCGGTTACAATGAGCAGTTCTTC.